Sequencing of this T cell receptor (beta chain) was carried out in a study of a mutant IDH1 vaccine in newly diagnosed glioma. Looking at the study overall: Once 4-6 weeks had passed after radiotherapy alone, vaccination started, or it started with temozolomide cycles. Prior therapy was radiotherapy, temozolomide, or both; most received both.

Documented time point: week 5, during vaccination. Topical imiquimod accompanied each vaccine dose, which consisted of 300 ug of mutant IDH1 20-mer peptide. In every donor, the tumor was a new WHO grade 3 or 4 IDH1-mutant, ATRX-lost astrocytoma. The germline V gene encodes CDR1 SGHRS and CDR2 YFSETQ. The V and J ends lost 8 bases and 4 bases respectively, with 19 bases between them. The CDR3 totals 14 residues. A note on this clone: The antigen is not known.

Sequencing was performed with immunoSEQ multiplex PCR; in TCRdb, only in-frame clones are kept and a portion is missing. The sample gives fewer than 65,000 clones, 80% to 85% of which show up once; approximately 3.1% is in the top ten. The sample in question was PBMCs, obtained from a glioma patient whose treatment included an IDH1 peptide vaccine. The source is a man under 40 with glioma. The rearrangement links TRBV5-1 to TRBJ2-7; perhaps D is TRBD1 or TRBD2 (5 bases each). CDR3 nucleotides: TGCGCCAGTACCCTAACTAGTGGGGCATACGAGCAGTACTTC. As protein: CASTLTSGAYEQYF.